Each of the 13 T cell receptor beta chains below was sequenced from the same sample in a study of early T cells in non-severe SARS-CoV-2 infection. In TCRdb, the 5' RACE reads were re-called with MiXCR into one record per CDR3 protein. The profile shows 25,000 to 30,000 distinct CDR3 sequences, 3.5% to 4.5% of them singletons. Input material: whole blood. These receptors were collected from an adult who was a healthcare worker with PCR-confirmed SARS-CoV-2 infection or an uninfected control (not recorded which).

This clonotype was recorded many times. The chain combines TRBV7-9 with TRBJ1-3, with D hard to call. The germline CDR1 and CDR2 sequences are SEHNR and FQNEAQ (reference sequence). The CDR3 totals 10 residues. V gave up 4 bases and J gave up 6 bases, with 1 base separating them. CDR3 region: CASSSNTIYF. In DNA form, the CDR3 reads TGTGCCAGCAGCTCAAACACCATATATTTT.

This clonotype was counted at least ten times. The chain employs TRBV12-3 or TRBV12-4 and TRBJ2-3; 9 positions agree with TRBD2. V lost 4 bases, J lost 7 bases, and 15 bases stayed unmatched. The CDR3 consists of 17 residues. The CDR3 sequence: CASSSFGTSNRGNTQYF. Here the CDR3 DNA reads TGTGCCAGCAGTTCCTTCGGGACTAGCAATCGGGGAAATACGCAGTATTTT.

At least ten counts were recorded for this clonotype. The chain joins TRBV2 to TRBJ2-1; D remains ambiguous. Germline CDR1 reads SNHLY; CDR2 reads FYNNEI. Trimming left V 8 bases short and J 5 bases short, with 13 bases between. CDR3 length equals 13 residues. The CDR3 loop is CASGYNTHNEQFF. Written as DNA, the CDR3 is TGTGCCAGCGGGTACAACACACACAATGAGCAGTTCTTC.

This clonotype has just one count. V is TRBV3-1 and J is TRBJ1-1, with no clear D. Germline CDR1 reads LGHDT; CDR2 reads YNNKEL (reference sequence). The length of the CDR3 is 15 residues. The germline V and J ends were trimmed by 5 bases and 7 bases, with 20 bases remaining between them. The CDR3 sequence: CASSARPRRSVEAFF. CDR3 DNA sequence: TGTGCCAGCAGCGCCCGTCCGCGGAGGAGCGTTGAAGCTTTCTTT. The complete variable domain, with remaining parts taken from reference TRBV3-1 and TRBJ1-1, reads DTAVSQTPKYLVTQMGNDKSIKCEQNLGHDTMYWYKQDSKKFLKIMFSYNNKELIINETVPNRFSPKSPDKAHLNLHINSLELGDSAVYFCASSARPRRSVEAFFGQGTRLTVV.

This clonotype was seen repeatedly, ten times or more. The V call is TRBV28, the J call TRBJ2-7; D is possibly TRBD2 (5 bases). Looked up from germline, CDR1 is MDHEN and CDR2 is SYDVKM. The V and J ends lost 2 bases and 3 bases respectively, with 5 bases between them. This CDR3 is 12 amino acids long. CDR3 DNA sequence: TGTGCCAGCAGTTTAGCGGGCTACGAGCAGTACTTC. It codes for CASSLAGYEQYF.

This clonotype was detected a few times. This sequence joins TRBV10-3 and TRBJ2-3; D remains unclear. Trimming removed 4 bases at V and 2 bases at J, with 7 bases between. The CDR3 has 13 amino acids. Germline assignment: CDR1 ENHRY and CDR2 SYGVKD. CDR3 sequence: CAISGSPTDTQYF. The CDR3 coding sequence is TGTGCCATCAGTGGTAGCCCCACAGATACGCAGTATTTT.

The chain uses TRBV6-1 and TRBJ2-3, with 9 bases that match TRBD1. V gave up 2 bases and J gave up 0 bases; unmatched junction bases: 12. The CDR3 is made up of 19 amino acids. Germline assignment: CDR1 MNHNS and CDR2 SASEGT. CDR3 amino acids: CASSEFGPTGGVSTDTQYF. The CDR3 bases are TGTGCCAGCAGTGAATTTGGCCCAACAGGGGGCGTGAGCACAGATACGCAGTATTTT.

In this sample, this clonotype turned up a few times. CDR3 bases: TGTGCCAGCGCACCAAGCACAGATACGCAGTATTTT. Translated: CASAPSTDTQYF. The chain joins TRBV12-3 or TRBV12-4 to TRBJ2-3; no clear D. Trimming stripped 8 bases from V and 0 bases from J, with 6 bases between. CDR3 length: 12 amino acids.

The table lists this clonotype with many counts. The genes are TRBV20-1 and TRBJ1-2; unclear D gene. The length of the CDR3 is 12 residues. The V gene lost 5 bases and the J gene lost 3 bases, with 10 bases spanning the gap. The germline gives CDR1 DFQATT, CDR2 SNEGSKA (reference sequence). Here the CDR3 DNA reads TGCAGTGCTCCGGACGGCTACTATGGCTACACCTTC. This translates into CSAPDGYYGYTF.

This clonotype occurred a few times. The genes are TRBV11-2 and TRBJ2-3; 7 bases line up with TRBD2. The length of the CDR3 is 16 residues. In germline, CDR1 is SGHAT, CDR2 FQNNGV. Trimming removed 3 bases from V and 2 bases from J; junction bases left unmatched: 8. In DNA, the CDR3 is TGTGCCAGCAGCTTTCTCGGGACTACCCACACAGATACGCAGTATTTT. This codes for CASSFLGTTHTDTQYF.

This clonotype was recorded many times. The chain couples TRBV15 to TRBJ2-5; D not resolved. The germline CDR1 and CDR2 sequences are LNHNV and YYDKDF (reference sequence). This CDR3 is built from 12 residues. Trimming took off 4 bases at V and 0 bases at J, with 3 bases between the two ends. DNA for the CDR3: TGTGCCACCAGCATGTACCAAGAGACCCAGTACTTC. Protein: CATSMYQETQYF.

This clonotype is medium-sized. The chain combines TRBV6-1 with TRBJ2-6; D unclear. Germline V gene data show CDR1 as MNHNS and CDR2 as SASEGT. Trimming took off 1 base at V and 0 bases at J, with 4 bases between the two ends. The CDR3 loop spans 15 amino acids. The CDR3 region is CASSEETSGANVLTF. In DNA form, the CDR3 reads TGTGCCAGCAGTGAAGAGACCTCTGGGGCCAACGTCCTGACTTTC.

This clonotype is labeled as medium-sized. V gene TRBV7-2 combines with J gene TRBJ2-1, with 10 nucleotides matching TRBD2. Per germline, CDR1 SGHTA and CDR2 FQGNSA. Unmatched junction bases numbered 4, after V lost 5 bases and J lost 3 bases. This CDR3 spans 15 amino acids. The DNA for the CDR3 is TGTGCCAGCAGCGTAGGGACTAGCGTCTACAATGAGCAGTTCTTC. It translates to CASSVGTSVYNEQFF.